This TCR beta chain was found in a study of T-cell reconstitution after alpha-beta-depleted transplantation in children. As regards this clonotype: Germline is not matched at one junction end, which may reflect a read error.

The CDR3 sequence is 11 residues long. Unique molecular identifiers were used to barcode this TCRbeta library. TCRdb processed the PCR reads anew with MiXCR; each CDR3 protein has one entry. Here the sample spans 400,000 to 450,000 distinct CDR3 sequences, about 40% being singletons. Source: PBMCs, taken before TCRalphabeta/CD19-depleted stem cell transplant. This receptor was taken from a girl aged 2-10 years with aplastic anemia, due to receive a stem cell transplant. The chain is built from TRBV12-3 or TRBV12-4 and TRBJ1-1; D possibly corresponds to TRBD1 (5 bases). The CDR3 DNA reads as TGTGCCAGCAGTTTAGCCAGGGCTTGCCTATTT. This sequence encodes CASSLARACLF.